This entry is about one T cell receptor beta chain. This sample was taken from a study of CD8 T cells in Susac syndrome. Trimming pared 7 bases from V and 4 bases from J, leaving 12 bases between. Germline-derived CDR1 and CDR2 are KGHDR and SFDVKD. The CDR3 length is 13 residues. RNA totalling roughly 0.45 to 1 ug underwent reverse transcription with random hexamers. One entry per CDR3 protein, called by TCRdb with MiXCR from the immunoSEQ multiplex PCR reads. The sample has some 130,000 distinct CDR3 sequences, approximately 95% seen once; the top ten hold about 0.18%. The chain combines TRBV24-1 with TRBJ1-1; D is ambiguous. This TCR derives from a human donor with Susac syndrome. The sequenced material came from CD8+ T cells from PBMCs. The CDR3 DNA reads TGTGCCACCAGATCCGGGTCGGGCACTGAAGCTTTCTTT. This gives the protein CATRSGSGTEAFF.